The clone carrying this TCR beta chain has at least ten counts. Time point denoted: newly diagnosed GD, antithyroid drugs for less than 3 months. The TCR library was prepared using RNA isolated from PBMCs. The CDR3 loop spans 15 amino acids. V shed 3 bases and J 3 bases; nucleotides not matched to a gene: 5. Germline V gene data show CDR1 as MNHEY and CDR2 as SMNVEV (reference sequence). This entry is derived from a study of regulatory T cells in long-lasting Graves disease. The TCR beta library used iRepertoire HTBI primers with Arm-PCR amplification of CDR3. TCRdb ran MiXCR on the multiplex PCR reads and lists one entry per CDR3 protein. The sample comprises some 460,000 distinct CDR3 sequences, roughly 15% of which are singletons, and 12% rests with the top ten. This same sample was also part of a study on T cells in Graves' hyperthyroidism and ophthalmopathy.

The specimen was peripheral blood mononuclear cells (PBMCs), collected at new diagnosis, from a patient treated with antithyroid drugs. The receptor comes from a man aged 40-49 years with Graves disease. This rearrangement joins TRBV27 to TRBJ2-1, with TRBD2 matching over 7 bases. CDR3: CASSFLGTNYNEQFF. DNA for the CDR3: TGTGCCAGCAGTTTTCTGGGGACTAACTACAATGAGCAGTTCTTC.